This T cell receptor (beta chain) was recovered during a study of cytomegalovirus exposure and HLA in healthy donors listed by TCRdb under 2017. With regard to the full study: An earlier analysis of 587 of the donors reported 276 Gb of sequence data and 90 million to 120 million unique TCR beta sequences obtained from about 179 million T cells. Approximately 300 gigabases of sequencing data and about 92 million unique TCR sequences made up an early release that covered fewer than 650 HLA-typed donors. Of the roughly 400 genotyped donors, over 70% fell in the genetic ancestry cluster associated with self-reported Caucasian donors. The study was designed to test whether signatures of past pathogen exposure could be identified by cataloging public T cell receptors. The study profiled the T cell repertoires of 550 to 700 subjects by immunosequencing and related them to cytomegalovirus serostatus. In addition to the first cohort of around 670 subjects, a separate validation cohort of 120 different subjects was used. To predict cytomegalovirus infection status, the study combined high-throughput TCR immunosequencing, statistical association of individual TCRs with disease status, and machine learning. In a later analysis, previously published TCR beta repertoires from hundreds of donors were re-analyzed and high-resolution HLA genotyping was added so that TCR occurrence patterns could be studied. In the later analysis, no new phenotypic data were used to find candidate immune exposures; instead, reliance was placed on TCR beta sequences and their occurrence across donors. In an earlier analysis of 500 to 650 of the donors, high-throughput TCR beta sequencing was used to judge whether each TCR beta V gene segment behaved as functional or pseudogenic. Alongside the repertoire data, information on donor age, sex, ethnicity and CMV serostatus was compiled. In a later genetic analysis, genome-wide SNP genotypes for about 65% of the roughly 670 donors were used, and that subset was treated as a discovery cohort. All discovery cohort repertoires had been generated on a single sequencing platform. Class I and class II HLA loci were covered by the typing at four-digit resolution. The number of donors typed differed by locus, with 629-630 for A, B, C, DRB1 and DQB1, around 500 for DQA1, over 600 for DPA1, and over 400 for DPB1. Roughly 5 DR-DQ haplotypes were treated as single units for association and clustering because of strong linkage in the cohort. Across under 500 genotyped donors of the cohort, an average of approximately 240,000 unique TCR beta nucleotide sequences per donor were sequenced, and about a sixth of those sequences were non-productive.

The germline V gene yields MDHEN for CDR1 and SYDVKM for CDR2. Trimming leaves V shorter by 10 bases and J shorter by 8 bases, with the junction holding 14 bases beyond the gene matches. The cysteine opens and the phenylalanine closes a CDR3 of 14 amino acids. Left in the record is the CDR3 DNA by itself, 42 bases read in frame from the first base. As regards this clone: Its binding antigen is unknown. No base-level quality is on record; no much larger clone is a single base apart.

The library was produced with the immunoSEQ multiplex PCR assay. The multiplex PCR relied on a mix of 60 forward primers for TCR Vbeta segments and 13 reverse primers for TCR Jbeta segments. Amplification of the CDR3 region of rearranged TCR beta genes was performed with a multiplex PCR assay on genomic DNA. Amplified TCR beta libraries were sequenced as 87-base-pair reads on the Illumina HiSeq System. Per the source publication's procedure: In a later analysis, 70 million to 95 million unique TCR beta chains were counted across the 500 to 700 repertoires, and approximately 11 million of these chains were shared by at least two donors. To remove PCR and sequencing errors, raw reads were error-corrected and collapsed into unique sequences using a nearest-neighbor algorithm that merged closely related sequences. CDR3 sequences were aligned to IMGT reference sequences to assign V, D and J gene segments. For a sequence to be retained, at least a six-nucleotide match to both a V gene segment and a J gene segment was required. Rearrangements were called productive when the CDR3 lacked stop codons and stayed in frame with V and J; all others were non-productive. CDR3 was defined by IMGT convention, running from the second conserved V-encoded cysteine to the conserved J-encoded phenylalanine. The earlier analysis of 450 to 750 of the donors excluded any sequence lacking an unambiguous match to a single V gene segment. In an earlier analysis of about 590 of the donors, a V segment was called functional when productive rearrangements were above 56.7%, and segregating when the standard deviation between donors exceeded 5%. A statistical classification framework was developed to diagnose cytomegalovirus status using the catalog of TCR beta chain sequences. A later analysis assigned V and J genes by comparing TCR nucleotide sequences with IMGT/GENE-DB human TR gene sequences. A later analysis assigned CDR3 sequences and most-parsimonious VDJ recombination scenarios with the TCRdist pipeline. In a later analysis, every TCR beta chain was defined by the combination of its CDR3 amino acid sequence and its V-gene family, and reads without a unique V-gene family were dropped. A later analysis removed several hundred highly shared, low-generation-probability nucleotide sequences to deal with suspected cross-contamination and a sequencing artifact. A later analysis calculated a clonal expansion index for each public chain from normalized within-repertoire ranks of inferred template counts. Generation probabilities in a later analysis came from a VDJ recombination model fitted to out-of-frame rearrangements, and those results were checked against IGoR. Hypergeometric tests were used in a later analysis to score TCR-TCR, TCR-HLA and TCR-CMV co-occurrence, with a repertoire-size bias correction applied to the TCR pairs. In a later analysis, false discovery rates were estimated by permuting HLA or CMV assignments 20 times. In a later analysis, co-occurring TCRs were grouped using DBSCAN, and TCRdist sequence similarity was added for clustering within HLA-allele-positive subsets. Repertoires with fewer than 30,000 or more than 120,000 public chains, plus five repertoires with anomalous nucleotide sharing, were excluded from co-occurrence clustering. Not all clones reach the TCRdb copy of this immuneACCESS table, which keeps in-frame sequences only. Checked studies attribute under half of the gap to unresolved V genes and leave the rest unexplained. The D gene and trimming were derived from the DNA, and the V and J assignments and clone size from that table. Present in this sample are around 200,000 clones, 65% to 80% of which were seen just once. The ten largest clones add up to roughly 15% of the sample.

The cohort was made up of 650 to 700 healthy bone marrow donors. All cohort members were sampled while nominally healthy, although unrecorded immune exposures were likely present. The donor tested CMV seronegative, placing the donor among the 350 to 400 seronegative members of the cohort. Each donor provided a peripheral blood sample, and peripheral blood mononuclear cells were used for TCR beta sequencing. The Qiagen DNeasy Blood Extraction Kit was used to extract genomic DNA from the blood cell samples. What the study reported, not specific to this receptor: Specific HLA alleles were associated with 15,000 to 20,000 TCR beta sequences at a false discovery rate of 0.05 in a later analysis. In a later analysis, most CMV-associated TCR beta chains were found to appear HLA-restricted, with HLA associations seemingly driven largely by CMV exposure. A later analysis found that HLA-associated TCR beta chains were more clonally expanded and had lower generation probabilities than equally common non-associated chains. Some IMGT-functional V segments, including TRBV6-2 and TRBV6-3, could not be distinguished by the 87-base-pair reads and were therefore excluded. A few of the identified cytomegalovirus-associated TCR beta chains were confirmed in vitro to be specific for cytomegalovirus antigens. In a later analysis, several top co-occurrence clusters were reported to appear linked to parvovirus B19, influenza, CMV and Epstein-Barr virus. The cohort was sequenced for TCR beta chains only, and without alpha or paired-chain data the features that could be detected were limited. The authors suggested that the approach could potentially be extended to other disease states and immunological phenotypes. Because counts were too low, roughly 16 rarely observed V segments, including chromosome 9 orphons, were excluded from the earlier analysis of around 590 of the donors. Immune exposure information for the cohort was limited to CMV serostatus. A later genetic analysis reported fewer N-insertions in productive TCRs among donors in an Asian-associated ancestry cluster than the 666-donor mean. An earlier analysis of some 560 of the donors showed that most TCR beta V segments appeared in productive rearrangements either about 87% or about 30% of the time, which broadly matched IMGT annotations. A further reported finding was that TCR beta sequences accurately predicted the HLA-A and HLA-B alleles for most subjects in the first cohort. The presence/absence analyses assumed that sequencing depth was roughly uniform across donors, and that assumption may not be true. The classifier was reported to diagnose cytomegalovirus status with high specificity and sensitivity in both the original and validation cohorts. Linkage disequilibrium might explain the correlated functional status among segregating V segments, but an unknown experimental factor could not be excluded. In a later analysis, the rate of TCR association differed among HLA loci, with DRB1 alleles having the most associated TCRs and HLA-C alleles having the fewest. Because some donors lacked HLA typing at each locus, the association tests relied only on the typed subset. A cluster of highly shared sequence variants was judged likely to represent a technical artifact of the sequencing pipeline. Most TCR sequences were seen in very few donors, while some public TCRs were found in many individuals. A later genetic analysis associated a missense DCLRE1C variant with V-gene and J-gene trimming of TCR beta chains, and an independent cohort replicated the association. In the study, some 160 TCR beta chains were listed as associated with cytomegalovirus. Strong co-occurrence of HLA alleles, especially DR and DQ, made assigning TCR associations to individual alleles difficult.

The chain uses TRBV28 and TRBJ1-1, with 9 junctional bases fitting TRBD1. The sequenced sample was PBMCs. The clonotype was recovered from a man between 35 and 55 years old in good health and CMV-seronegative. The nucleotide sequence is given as TGTGCCACCTCAGAGACCACAGGGGGCTCGGAAGCTTTCTTT. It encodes CATSETTGGSEAFF.